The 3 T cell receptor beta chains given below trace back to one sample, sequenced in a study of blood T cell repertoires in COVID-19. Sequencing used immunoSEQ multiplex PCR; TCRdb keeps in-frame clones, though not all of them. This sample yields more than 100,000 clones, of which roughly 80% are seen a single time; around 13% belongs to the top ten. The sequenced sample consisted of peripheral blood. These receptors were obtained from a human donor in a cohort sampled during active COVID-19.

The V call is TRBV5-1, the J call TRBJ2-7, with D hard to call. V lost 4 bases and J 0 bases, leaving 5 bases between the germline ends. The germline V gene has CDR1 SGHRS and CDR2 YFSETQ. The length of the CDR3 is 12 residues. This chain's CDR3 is CASSELSYEQYF. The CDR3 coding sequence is TGCGCCAGCAGCGAGCTCTCCTACGAGCAGTACTTC.

For the CDR3, the DNA is TGTGCCAGCAGCCTCAGGGAAATCGATCAGCCCCAGCATTTT. This sequence encodes CASSLREIDQPQHF. The chain combines TRBV7-8 with TRBJ1-5; tentative D call: TRBD1 (5 bases). CDR3 length: 14 residues. The V gene's germline CDR1 is SGHVS and CDR2 FQNEAQ. V lost 5 bases, J lost 5 bases, and 13 bases lay in between.

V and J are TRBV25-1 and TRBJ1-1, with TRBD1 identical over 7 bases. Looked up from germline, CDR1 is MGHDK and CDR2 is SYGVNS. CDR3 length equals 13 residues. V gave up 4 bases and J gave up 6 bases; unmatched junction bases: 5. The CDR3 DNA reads TGTGCCAGCAGTGGGGGGACAGTTGCTGAAGCTTTCTTT. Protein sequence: CASSGGTVAEAFF.